The source of this T cell receptor beta chain is a study of blood T cell repertoires in COVID-19. CDR3 length equals 17 residues. Per germline, CDR1 LGHNT and CDR2 FRNRAP. Trimming pared 3 bases from V and 0 bases from J, leaving 15 bases between. Profiled with immunoSEQ multiplex PCR; TCRdb holds only in-frame clones, not every one. The data show roughly 110,000 clones, around 84% seen once. Sequenced sample: peripheral blood. The chain is built from TRBV12-5 and TRBJ1-5; possible D gene TRBD1, 5 bases. The sequence derives from a human donor in a cohort sampled during active COVID-19. CDR3 in DNA: TGTGCTAGTGGTTTCGTCAGGGATTCTTATAGCAATCAGCCCCAGCATTTT. Translated, it gives CASGFVRDSYSNQPQHF.